The TCR beta chain described here comes from a study of CD8 T cells in Susac syndrome. Germline V gives CDR1 ENHRY, CDR2 SYGVKD. The CDR3 is made up of 12 amino acids. The germline V and J ends were trimmed by 7 bases and 5 bases, with 8 bases remaining between them. Sequencing of TCR beta was performed on blood CD8+ and CD4+ T cells. The patients serving as multiple sclerosis controls were treatment-naive. They had stable or active relapsing-remitting disease and fulfilled revised McDonald criteria. Through negative isolation, CD4+ and CD8+ T cells were obtained, while TEMRA cells were enriched using FACS. Reverse transcription of about 0.5 to 1 ug RNA used random hexamers. Across 54 Vbeta and 13 Jbeta, immunoSEQ multiplex PCR amplified TCR beta CDR3. MiXCR, run by TCRdb on the immunoSEQ multiplex PCR reads, gives a single entry per CDR3 protein. The data contain around 130,000 distinct CDR3 sequences, 65% to 90% of them singletons.

The specimen sequenced was CD8+ T cells from PBMCs. The chain joins TRBV10-3 to TRBJ2-2; no clear D. The TCR comes from a human donor with multiple sclerosis. The CDR3: CAITDQTGELFF. The CDR3 coding sequence is TGTGCCATCACCGACCAAACCGGGGAGCTGTTTTTT.